The sequence of this T cell receptor beta chain was determined in a study of regulatory T cells in long-lasting Graves disease. Stated time point: newly diagnosed GD, antithyroid drugs for less than 3 months. PBMC RNA was the source of the TCR library. EDTA tubes received about 9.4 milliliters of drawn peripheral blood. Study-level points and caveats: Sharing of public clonotypes was greater in persistent patients (roughly 2,900) than in new patients (almost 1,000). Persistent disease showed a preference for TRBV28, TRBJ1-2 and TRBJ2-5.

iRepertoire HTBI primers and Arm-PCR of CDR3 regions built TCR beta libraries. TCRdb redid the calling of the multiplex PCR reads with MiXCR, one entry per CDR3 protein. The data contain 450,000 to 600,000 distinct CDR3 sequences, 13% of them singletons. In its sample, this clonotype was seen many times. Its antigen is as yet unknown. Germline CDR1 and CDR2: LGHDT and YNNKEL (reference sequence). This CDR3 has 15 residues. Unmatched junction bases numbered 9, after V lost 4 bases and J lost 7 bases. This same sample was also taken into another study, of T cells in Graves' hyperthyroidism and ophthalmopathy.

The sequencing here drew on peripheral blood mononuclear cells (PBMCs), taken at new diagnosis, from a patient treated with antithyroid drugs. The sequence came from a man aged 30-40 years with Graves disease. This rearrangement joins TRBV3-1 to TRBJ2-2; 7 nucleotides match TRBD1. The CDR3 DNA reads as TGTGCCAGCAGCCCTGTCCGGGACAGAGGCGGGGAGCTGTTTTTT. This encodes CASSPVRDRGGELFF.